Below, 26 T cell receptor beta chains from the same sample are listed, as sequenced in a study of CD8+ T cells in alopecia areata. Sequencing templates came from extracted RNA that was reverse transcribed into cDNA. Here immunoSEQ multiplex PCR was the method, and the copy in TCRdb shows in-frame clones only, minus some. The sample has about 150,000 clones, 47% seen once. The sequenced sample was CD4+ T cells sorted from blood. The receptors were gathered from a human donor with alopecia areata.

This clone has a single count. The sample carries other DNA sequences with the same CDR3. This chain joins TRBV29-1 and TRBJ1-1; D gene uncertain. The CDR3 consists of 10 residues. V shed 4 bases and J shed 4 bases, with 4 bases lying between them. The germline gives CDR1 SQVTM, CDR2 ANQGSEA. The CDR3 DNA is TGCAGCGTTGCGGGCACTGAAGCTTTCTTT. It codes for CSVAGTEAFF.

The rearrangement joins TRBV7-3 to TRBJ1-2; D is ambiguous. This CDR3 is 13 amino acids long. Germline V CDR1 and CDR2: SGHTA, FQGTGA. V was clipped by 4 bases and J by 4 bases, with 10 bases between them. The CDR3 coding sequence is TGTGCCAGCAGCTCCAGCGGAGGCTATGGCTACACCTTC. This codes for CASSSSGGYGYTF.

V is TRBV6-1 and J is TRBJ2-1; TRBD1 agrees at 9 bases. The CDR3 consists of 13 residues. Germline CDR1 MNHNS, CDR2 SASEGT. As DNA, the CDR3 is TGTGCGGAGGGGACAGGGTTTTACAATGAGCAGTTCTTC. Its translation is CAEGTGFYNEQFF.

CDR3 DNA: TGTGCCAGCAGTTCCAGACAGGGGAGGAGAAAGACCCAGTACTTC. Its protein is CASSSRQGRRKTQYF. This chain uses TRBV6-5 with TRBJ2-5; 8 bases fit TRBD1. V dropped 4 bases and J dropped 6; count of bases not matched to a gene: 10. Germline lookup yields CDR1 MNHEY and CDR2 SVGAGI. This CDR3 spans 15 amino acids.

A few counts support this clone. The CDR3, as DNA: TGTGCCTGGAGTGTACGGGAGGGAGATACGCAGTATTTT. This codes for CAWSVREGDTQYF. The J gene is TRBJ2-3, the V gene TRBV30; 8 bases map to TRBD2. With V trimmed by 0 bases and J by 5 bases, 1 base remained unmatched. CDR1 and CDR2 (germline): GTSNPN, SVGIG (reference sequence). This CDR3 has 13 amino acids.

The CDR3 here is CASSQSRKTSGPYEQYF. CDR3 sequence (DNA): TGCGCCAGCAGTCAATCGAGGAAGACTAGCGGCCCCTACGAGCAGTACTTC. This chain links TRBV23-1 with TRBJ2-7; 9 bases fit TRBD2. TRBV23-1 is identified as an open reading frame with a role that is uncertain. Trimming cost V 0 bases and J 2 bases; bases outside gene matches: 8. CDR3 size: 17 residues.

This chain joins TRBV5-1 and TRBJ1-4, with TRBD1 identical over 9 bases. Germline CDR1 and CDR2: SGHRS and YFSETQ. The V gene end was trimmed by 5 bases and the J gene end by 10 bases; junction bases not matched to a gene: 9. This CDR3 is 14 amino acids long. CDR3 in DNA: TGCGCCAGCAGTCAACCGGGACAGGGCGGAAAACTGTTTTTT. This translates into CASSQPGQGGKLFF.

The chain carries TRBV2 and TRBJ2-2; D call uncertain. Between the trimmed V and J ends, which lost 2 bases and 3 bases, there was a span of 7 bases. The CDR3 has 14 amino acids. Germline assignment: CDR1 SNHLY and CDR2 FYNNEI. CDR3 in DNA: TGTGCCAGCAGTGAAAAGAGGTACACCGGGGAGCTGTTTTTT. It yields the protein CASSEKRYTGELFF.

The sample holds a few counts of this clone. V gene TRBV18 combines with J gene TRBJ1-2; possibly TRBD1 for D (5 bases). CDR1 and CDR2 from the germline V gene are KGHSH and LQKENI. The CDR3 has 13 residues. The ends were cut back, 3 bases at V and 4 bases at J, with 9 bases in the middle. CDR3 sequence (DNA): TGTGCCAGCTCACCGAGGGGCATCTATGGCTACACCTTC. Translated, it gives CASSPRGIYGYTF.

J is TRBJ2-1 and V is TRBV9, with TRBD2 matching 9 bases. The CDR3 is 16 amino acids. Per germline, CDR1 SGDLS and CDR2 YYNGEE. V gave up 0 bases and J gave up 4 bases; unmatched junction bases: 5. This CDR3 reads CASSVEGAGGYNEQFF. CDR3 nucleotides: TGTGCCAGCAGCGTAGAAGGAGCGGGAGGTTACAATGAGCAGTTCTTC.

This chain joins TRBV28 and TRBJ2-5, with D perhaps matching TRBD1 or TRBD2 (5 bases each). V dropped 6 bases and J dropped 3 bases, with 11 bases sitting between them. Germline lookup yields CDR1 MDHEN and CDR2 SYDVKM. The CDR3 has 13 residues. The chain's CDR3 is CASREGRKETQYF. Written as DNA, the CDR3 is TGTGCCAGCAGAGAGGGACGGAAAGAGACCCAGTACTTC. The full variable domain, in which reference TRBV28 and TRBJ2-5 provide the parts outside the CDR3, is DVKVTQSSRYLVKRTGEKVFLECVQDMDHENMFWYRQDPGLGLRLIYFSYDVKMKEKGDIPEGYSVSREKKERFSLILESASTNQTSMYLCASREGRKETQYFGPGTRLLVL.

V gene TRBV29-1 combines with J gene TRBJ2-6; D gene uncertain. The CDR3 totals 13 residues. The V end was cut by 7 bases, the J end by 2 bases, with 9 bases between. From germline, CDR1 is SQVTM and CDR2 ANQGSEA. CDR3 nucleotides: TGCAGCGCCAGCGAGACTGGGGCCAACGTCCTGACTTTC. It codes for CSASETGANVLTF.

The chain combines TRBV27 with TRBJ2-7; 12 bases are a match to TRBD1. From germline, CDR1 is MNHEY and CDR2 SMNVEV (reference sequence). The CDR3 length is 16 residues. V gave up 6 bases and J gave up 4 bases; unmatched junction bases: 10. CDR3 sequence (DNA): TGTGCCAGCAGCCCCGACGGGGACAGGGGGCGGTACGAGCAGTACTTC. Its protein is CASSPDGDRGRYEQYF.

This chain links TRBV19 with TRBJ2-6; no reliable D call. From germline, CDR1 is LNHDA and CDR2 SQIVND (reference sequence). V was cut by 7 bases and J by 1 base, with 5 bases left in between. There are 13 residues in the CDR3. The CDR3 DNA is TGTGCCAGTAAAGCTTCTGGGGCCAACGTCCTGACTTTC. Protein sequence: CASKASGANVLTF.

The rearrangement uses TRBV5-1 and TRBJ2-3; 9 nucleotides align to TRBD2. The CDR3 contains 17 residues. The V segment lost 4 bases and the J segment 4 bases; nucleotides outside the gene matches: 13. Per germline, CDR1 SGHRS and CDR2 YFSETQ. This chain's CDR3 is CASSRLTLSGSSDTQYF. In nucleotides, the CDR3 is TGCGCCAGCAGCCGTCTAACTCTTAGCGGGAGTTCAGATACGCAGTATTTT.

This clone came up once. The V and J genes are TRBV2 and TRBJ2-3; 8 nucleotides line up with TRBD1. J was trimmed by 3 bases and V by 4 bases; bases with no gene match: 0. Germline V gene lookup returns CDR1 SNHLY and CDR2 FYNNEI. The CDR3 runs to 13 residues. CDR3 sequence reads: CASSGQGTDTQYF. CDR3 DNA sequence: TGTGCCAGCAGTGGACAGGGGACAGATACGCAGTATTTT.

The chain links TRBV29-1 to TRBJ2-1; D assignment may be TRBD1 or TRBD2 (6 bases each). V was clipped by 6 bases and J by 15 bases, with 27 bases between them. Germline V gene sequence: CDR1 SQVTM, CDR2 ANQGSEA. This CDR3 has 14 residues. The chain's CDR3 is CSVRQEPNEPGRFF. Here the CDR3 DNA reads TGCAGCGTCAGACAGGAGCCCAATGAGCCCGGGAGGTTCTTC.

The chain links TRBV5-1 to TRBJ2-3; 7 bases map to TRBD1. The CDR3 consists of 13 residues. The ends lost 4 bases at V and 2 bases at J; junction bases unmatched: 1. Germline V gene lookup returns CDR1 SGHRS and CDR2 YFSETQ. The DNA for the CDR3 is TGCGCCAGCAGCGGGACAGCCACAGATACGCAGTATTTT. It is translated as CASSGTATDTQYF.

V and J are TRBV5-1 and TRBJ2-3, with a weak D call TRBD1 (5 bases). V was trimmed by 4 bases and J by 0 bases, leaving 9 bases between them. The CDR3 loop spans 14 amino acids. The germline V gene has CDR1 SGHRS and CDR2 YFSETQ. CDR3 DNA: TGCGCCAGCAGCGTAGGGGCGAGCACAGATACGCAGTATTTT. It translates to CASSVGASTDTQYF.

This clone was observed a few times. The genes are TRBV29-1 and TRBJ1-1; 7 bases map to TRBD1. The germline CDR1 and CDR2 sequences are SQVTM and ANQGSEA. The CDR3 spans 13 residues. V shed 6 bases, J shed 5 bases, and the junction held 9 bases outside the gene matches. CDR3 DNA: TGCAGCGTCGAGACAGGGCATGGGACTGAAGCTTTCTTT. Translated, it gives CSVETGHGTEAFF.

CDR3 DNA: TGTGCCAGCTCGGGGCTGTACAATGAGCAGTTCTTC. The encoded protein is CASSGLYNEQFF. V and J are TRBV9 and TRBJ2-1; D assignment may be TRBD1 or TRBD2 (5 bases each). Germline CDR1 is SGDLS and CDR2 is YYNGEE. The CDR3 loop spans 12 amino acids. V gave up 7 bases and J gave up 4 bases, with 9 bases separating them.

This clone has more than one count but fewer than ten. The CDR3, as DNA: TGTGCCAGCAGCGTAGTTGTCAACACCGGGGAGCTGTTTTTT. Protein: CASSVVVNTGELFF. The V and J genes are TRBV9 and TRBJ2-2, with unresolved D. Germline V lookup: CDR1 SGDLS, CDR2 YYNGEE. The CDR3 spans 14 residues. V lost 0 bases and J lost 2, with 5 bases in between.

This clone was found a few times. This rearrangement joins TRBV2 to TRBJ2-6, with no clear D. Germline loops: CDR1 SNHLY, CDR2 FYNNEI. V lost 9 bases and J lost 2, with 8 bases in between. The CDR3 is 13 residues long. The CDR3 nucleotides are TGTGCCAGTCGCGGCCCTGGGGCCAACGTCCTGACTTTC. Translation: CASRGPGANVLTF.

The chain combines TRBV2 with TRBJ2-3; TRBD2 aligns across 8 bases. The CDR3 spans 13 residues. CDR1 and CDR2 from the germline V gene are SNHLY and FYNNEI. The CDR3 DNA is TGTGTCGGGTTGAGAGCGGGGGCAGATACGCAGTATTTT. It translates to CVGLRAGADTQYF.

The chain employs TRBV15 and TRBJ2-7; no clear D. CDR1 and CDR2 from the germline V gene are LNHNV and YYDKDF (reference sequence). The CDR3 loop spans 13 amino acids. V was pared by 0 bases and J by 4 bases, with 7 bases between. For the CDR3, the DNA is TGTGCCACCAGCAGAGATCGGACGTACGAGCAGTACTTC. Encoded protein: CATSRDRTYEQYF.

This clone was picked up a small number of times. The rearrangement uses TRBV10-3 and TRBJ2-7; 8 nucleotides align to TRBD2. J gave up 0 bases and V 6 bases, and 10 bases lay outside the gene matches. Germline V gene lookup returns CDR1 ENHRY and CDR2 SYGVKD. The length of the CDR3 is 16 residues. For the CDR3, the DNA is TGTGCCATCAGGGACCTTAGCGGGGCCGGCTCCTACGAGCAGTACTTC. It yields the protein CAIRDLSGAGSYEQYF.